Listed below are T cell receptor beta chains from one sample, sequenced in a study of blood T cell repertoires in COVID-19. Sequencing was performed with immunoSEQ multiplex PCR; in TCRdb, only in-frame clones are kept and a portion is missing. The table has about 42,000 clones, 65% to 85% seen once. Material: peripheral blood. Receptors were obtained from an elderly woman with acute or convalescent COVID-19. CDR3s include the opening cysteine and the closing phenylalanine or tryptophan.

J: TRBJ2-7
V: TRBV4-1
CDR3: CASSRGLAGTYEQYF

J: TRBJ1-5
V: TRBV7-2
CDR3: CASSLNDRGVGQPQHF

J: TRBJ2-2
V: TRBV5-1
CDR3: CASSLSSGELFF

J: TRBJ2-5
V: TRBV14
CDR3: CASSQTRGVETQYF

J: TRBJ1-6
V: TRBV9
CDR3: CASSVVGVDSPLHF

J: TRBJ2-1
V: TRBV7-2
CDR3: CASSLAGPSYNEQFF

J: TRBJ1-5
V: TRBV6-6
CDR3: CASSYGTEGNQPQHF

J: TRBJ2-3
V: TRBV5-1
CDR3: CASSPSTDTQYF

J: TRBJ1-4
V: TRBV6-2/TRBV6-3
CDR3: CASSDQGAEEKLFF

J: TRBJ2-5
V: TRBV18
CDR3: CASSPSATLQETQYF

J: TRBJ1-1
V: TRBV6-2/TRBV6-3
CDR3: CASSYLSEAFF

J: TRBJ1-2
V: TRBV6-5
CDR3: CASSYTTGVRDGYTF

J: TRBJ2-3
V: TRBV5-1
CDR3: CASSLGVGATDTQYF

J: TRBJ1-1
V: TRBV29-1
CDR3: CSVMNTEAFF

J: TRBJ2-1
V: TRBV5-1
CDR3: CASSVKGRGELSYNEQFF

J: TRBJ1-2
V: TRBV30
CDR3: CAWRTLWWRSPYGYTF

J: TRBJ1-3
V: TRBV6-2/TRBV6-3
CDR3: CASSLPGTPNGNTIYF

J: TRBJ2-7
V: TRBV14
CDR3: CASSQAYEQYF

J: TRBJ2-3
V: TRBV25-1
CDR3: CASSDWTGGDTQYF

J: TRBJ2-7
V: TRBV5-1
CDR3: CASSTGTAEQYF

J: TRBJ2-1
V: TRBV6-1
CDR3: CASSEAENREQFF

J: TRBJ2-1
V: TRBV6-5
CDR3: CASSYRLSGNEQFF

J: TRBJ1-4
V: TRBV4-3
CDR3: CASGQTNEKLFF

J: TRBJ2-1
V: TRBV6-1
CDR3: CASSDPRSGSYTDEQFF

J: TRBJ1-2
V: TRBV21-1
CDR3: CASSKLSREGARGYTF

J: TRBJ1-3
V: TRBV25-1
CDR3: CASSAQGNTIYF

J: TRBJ1-2
V: TRBV19
CDR3: CASSPPPGVGYTF

J: TRBJ2-5
V: TRBV19
CDR3: CASGRQGRQETQYF

J: TRBJ1-5
V: TRBV10-3
CDR3: CAISERPLLAGSNQPQHF

J: TRBJ2-5
V: TRBV12-3/TRBV12-4
CDR3: CASSGQMQETQYF

J: TRBJ1-2
V: TRBV10-2
CDR3: CASGEVLSNYGYTF

J: TRBJ1-2
V: TRBV11-2
CDR3: CASSQDRGDGGYTF

J: TRBJ2-3
V: TRBV3-1/TRBV3-2
CDR3: CASSQAPDRGLYF

J: TRBJ1-5
V: TRBV6-5
CDR3: CASKTGNQPQHF

J: TRBJ1-1
V: TRBV10-1
CDR3: CASSSKRDTEAFF

J: TRBJ2-1
V: TRBV15
CDR3: CATSRAGTSVRNEQFF

J: TRBJ2-1
V: TRBV7-2
CDR3: CASSPRTSKSSYNEQFF

J: TRBJ2-1
V: TRBV4-3
CDR3: CASSSGTSGGDEQFF

J: TRBJ2-7
V: TRBV9
CDR3: CASSVATGPSYEQYF

J: TRBJ1-5
V: TRBV6-2/TRBV6-3
CDR3: CASSYPAGGINQPQHF

J: TRBJ1-1
V: TRBV14
CDR3: CASSPRAYTEAFF

J: TRBJ2-5
V: TRBV7-2
CDR3: CASSLEGTRGTQYF

J: TRBJ1-4
V: TRBV30
CDR3: CAWSTDLGQFNEKLFF

J: TRBJ1-1
V: TRBV5-1
CDR3: CASSLGGNTLNTEAFF

J: TRBJ1-1
V: TRBV6-1
CDR3: CASSDPPGQMNTEAFF

J: TRBJ2-3
V: TRBV4-1
CDR3: CASSQGELAGVPFTDTQYF

J: TRBJ1-6
V: TRBV2
CDR3: CASSARGGEISPLHF

J: TRBJ1-2
V: TRBV5-4
CDR3: CASSLVDRGHRGYTF

J: TRBJ1-2
V: TRBV29-1
CDR3: CSVDGTGGYGYTF

J: TRBJ2-3
V: TRBV7-9
CDR3: CASSPTAGTQYF

J: TRBJ1-6
V: TRBV2
CDR3: CASSEWTAMGSPLHF

J: TRBJ2-2
V: TRBV10-3
CDR3: CAITHPTSGNTGELFF

J: TRBJ2-1
V: TRBV5-1
CDR3: CASSLRPGGWELYNEQFF

J: TRBJ1-5
V: TRBV30
CDR3: CAWSTRRTGGNNQPQHF

J: TRBJ2-7
V: TRBV19
CDR3: CASSIYPNLGGEQYF